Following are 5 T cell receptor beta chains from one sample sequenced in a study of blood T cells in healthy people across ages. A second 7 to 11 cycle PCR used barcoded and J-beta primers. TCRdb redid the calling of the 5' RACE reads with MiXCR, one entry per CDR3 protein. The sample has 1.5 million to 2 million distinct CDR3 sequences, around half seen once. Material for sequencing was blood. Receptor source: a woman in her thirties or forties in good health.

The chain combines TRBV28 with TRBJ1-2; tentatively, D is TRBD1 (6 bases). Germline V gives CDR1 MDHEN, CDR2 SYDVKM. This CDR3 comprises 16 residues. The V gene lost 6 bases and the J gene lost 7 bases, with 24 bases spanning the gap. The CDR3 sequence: CASSPSEGRGSGGYTF. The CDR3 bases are TGTGCCAGCAGCCCCTCCGAAGGCAGGGGTAGTGGTGGCTACACCTTC.

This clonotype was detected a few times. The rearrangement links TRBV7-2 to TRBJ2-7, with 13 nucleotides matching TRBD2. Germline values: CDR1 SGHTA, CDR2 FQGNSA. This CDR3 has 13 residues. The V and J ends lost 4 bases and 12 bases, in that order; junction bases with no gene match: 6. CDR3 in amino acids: CASSSRLAGGMYF. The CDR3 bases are TGTGCCAGCAGCTCCAGACTAGCGGGGGGTATGTACTTC.

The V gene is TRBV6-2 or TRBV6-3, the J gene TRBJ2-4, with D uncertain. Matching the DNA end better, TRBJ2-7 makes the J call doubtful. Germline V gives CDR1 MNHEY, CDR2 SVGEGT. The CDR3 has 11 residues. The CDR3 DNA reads TGTGCCAGTAGGGTACGCGACGAGCAGTACTTC. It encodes CASRVRDEQYF.

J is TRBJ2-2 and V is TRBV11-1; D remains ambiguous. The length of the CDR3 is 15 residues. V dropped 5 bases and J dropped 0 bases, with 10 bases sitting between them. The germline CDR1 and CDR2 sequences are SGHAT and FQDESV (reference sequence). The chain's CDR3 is CASSVTTPNTGELFF. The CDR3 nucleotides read TGTGCCAGCAGCGTTACTACCCCGAACACCGGGGAGCTGTTTTTT.

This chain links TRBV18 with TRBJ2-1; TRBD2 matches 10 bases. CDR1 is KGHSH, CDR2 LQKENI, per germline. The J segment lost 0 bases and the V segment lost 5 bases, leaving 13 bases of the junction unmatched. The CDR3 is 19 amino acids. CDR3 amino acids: CASSSSGLAGAGSYNEQFF. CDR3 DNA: TGTGCCAGCTCATCCAGCGGGCTAGCGGGGGCCGGCTCCTACAATGAGCAGTTCTTC.